The 7 T cell receptor beta chains in this list originate from one sample, sequenced in a study of T cells in Graves' hyperthyroidism and ophthalmopathy. TCR beta CDR3 region amplification was performed from RNA transcripts. First-round RT-PCR with HTBI primers amplified the TCR CDR3 region. MiXCR, applied by TCRdb to the multiplex PCR reads, yields one record per CDR3 protein. The table records about 640,000 distinct CDR3 sequences, around 21% of them present only once. Sequencing was performed on blood. The receptors shown here come from a man aged 25-45 years with Graves' ophthalmopathy.

The chain couples TRBV7-3 to TRBJ2-3; 15 bases are a match to TRBD2. The CDR3 runs 17 residues. In germline, CDR1 is SGHTA, CDR2 FQGTGA. V dropped 0 bases and J dropped 6; count of bases not matched to a gene: 4. The CDR3 loop reads CASSLTGTSGRHDTQYF. The CDR3 region has the DNA TGTGCCAGCAGCTTAACAGGGACTAGCGGGAGGCATGATACGCAGTATTTT. The complete variable domain, with remaining parts taken from reference TRBV7-3 and TRBJ2-3, reads GAGVSQTPSNKVTEKGKYVELRCDPISGHTALYWYRQSLGQGPEFLIYFQGTGAADDSGLPNDRFFAVRPEGSVSTLKIQRTERGDSAVYLCASSLTGTSGRHDTQYFGPGTRLTVL.

This clonotype was seen a handful of times. This may be a read error, as it is one base from a much larger clone. The chain combines TRBV11-2 with TRBJ2-5; 11 positions agree with TRBD2. The CDR3 extends over 17 amino acids. V lost 1 base, J lost 4 bases, and 8 bases stayed unmatched. Germline CDR1 and CDR2: SGHAT and FQNNGV. The CDR3 region has the DNA TGTGCCAGCAGCTTAGTGGGGCTAGCGGGAGGCGGAGAGACCCAGTACTTC. The encoded protein is CASSLVGLAGGGETQYF.

This clonotype came up a few times. This rearrangement joins TRBV30 to TRBJ1-1; D gene ambiguous. The germline V and J ends were trimmed by 1 base and 10 bases, with 13 bases remaining between them. CDR3 length: 12 residues. The germline CDR1 and CDR2 sequences are GTSNPN and SVGIG (reference sequence). CDR3 in amino acids: CAWSAGVRGAFF. CDR3 nucleotides: TGTGCCTGGAGTGCCGGGGTTCGAGGAGCTTTCTTT.

This chain uses TRBV28 with TRBJ2-7, with a possible D match to TRBD2 (7 bases). This CDR3 region has 14 residues. Germline loops: CDR1 MDHEN, CDR2 SYDVKM. Trimming removed 2 bases from V and 6 bases from J, with 14 bases in between. The CDR3 nucleotides are TGTGCCAGCAGTTTAGGAGGGGGGGTGCGCGAGCAGTACTTC. Amino acid sequence: CASSLGGGVREQYF. Full variable domain (rest looked up from reference TRBV28 and TRBJ2-7): DVKVTQSSRYLVKRTGEKVFLECVQDMDHENMFWYRQDPGLGLRLIYFSYDVKMKEKGDIPEGYSVSREKKERFSLILESASTNQTSMYLCASSLGGGVREQYFGPGTRLTVT.

This clonotype showed up many times. The chain is built from TRBV6-2 or TRBV6-3 and TRBJ2-7; 9 bases are a match to TRBD2. The CDR3 is made up of 15 amino acids. J lost 6 bases, V lost 0 bases, and 6 bases had no gene match. Germline lookup yields CDR1 MNHEY and CDR2 SVGEGT. Here the CDR3 reads CASSYSPSGTPEQYF. The CDR3 nucleotides read TGTGCCAGCAGTTACTCCCCTAGCGGGACCCCCGAGCAGTACTTC.

This clonotype was observed a handful of times. A read error is possible here, since a much larger clone lies one base away. The V and J genes are TRBV11-1 and TRBJ1-1; 8 bases line up with TRBD1. This CDR3 spans 14 amino acids. Germline CDR1 SGHAT, CDR2 FQDESV (reference sequence). CDR3 in amino acids: CASSFRQGNAEAFF. The DNA of the CDR3 is TGTGCCAGCAGCTTCCGACAGGGGAACGCTGAAGCTTTCTTT.

This clonotype was detected many times. The chain joins TRBV7-8 to TRBJ2-7; 10 bases are a match to TRBD1. The CDR3 is made up of 14 amino acids. The V gene's germline CDR1 is SGHVS and CDR2 FQNEAQ. Losses at the gene ends were 0 bases for V and 6 bases for J; bases not matched to a gene: 2. CDR3 bases: TGTGCCAGCAGCTTAGCCGGGACAGGGGTCGAGCAGTACTTC. It is translated as CASSLAGTGVEQYF.